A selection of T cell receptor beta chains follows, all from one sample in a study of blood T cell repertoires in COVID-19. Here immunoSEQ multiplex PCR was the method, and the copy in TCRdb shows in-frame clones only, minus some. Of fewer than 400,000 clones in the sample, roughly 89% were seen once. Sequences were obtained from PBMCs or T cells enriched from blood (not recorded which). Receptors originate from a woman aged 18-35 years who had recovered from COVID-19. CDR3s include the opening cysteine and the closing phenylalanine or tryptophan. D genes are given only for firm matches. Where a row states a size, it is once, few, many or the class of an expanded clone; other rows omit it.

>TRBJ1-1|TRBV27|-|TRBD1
TGTGCCAGCAGTCCTCGGACAGGGGGAGATACTGAAGCTTTCTTT
CASSPRTGGDTEAFF
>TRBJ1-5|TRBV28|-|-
TGTGCCAGCAGTTTCCCGCGGAGGGGCATAGGGCCCCAGCATTTT
CASSFPRRGIGPQHF
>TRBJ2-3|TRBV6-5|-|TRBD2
TGTGCCAGCAGTTATCAGGGCGGGAGGTCATATACGCAGTATTTT
CASSYQGGRSYTQYF
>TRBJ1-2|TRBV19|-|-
TGTGCCAGTAGTCCCTTTGGGAGGGGCGAAGGTAACTATGGCTACACCTTC
CASSPFGRGEGNYGYTF
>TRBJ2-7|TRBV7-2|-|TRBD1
TGTGCCAGCAGCTTAGGACAGGGAGTTTACGAGCAGTACTTC
CASSLGQGVYEQYF
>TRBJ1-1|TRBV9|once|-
TGTGCCAGCAGCGTAGACCAGGGGCGGGTCACTGAAGCTTTCTTT
CASSVDQGRVTEAFF
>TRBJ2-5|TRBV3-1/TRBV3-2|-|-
TGTGCCAGCAGTCTCCTGGGGGCTCCCGCAGAGACCCAGTACTTC
CASSLLGAPAETQYF
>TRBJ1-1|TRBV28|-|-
TGTGCCAGCAGTCCGGACCGGGACTTTTTAAGTTGGGCTTTCTTT
CASSPDRDFLSWAFF
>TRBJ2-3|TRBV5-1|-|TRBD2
TGCGCCAGCACCCTGGGGGGGGATACGCAGTATTTT
CASTLGGDTQYF
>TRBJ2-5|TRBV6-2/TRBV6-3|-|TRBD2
TGTGCCAGCAGTTATCACAGCGGGAGGGCTCGGGAGACCCAGTACTTC
CASSYHSGRARETQYF
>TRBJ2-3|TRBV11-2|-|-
TGTGCCAGCAGCCCCCGTGGGGACAAGGCAGATACGCAGTATTTT
CASSPRGDKADTQYF
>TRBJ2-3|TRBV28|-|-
TGTGCCAGCTCAGCTTACGGGAACACAGATACGCAGTATTTT
CASSAYGNTDTQYF
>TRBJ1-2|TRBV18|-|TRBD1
TGTGCCAGCTCAACGACAGGGGATGCCCTCGTCGGCTACACCTTC
CASSTTGDALVGYTF
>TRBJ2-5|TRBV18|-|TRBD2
TGTGCCAGCTCACCGGGACTAATTGTAGAGACCCAGTACTTC
CASSPGLIVETQYF
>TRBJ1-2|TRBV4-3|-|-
TGCGCCAGCAGCCAACTCCGACAGGACCCATATGGCTACACCTTC
CASSQLRQDPYGYTF
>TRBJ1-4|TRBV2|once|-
TGTGCCAGCAGTGTGACAGATGTTTTATCAGGAAAACTGTTTTTT
CASSVTDVLSGKLFF
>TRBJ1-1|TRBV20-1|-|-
TGCAGTGCTAGACGGAACACTGAAGCTTTCTTT
CSARRNTEAFF
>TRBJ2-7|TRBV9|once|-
TGTGCCAGCAGCCCAACCGGGACTCATCACGAGCAGTACTTC
CASSPTGTHHEQYF
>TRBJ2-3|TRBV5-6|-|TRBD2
TGTGCCAGCAGCTCAGGAAAACTAGCGAGAACAGATACGCAGTATTTT
CASSSGKLARTDTQYF
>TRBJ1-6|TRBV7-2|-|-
TGTGCCAGCCAGCAGAATCGAGGCAAACGGGATTCACCCCTCCACTTT
CASQQNRGKRDSPLHF
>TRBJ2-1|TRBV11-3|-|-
TGTGCCAGCAGTCAAAGCGGAGACCCCTACAATGAGCAGTTCTTC
CASSQSGDPYNEQFF
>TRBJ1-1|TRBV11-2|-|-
TGTGCCAGCAGCTTACGGGGAGGAGCAGGCGAAGCTTTCTTT
CASSLRGGAGEAFF
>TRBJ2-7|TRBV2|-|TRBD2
TGTGCCAGCATGGAAGAGGGCCTAGCGGGGCACTACGAGCAGTACTTC
CASMEEGLAGHYEQYF
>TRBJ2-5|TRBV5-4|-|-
TGTGCCAGCAGCTTGGAACCGGACTACCAAGAGACCCAGTACTTC
CASSLEPDYQETQYF
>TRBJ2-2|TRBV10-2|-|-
TGCGCCAGCAGTGAAGTAGGGGGGGACACCGGGGAGCTGTTTTTT
CASSEVGGDTGELFF
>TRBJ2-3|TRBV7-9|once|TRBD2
TGTGCCAGCAGCCCCCGTAGCGGGGCCACAGATACGCAGTATTTT
CASSPRSGATDTQYF
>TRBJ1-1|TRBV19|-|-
TGTGCCAGTGGGAAGGGGGTGCCTGGTAGACAAATGAACACTGAAGCTTTCTTT
CASGKGVPGRQMNTEAFF
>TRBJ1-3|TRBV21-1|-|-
TGTGCCAGCAGCAAACGCCTGACAGGGGGCTTAAGGGAAGGAAACACCATATATTTT
CASSKRLTGGLREGNTIYF
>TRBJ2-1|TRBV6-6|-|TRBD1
TGTGCCAGCAGTTACCGGGGACAGAGCAGGTACAATGAGCAGTTCTTC
CASSYRGQSRYNEQFF
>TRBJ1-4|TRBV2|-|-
TGTGCCAGCACCCTCAGACAGGCTCAAGAAAAACTGTTTTTT
CASTLRQAQEKLFF
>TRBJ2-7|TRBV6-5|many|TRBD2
TGTGCCAGCACTGGGACTAGCGGGGGGTCCTACGAGCAGTACTTC
CASTGTSGGSYEQYF
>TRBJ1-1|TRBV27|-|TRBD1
TGTGCCAGCAGTTCCGCGACAGGGGTTGGCACTGAAGCTTTCTTT
CASSSATGVGTEAFF
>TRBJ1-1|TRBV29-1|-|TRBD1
TGCAGCGTAGACAGGGTGAACACTGAAGCTTTCTTT
CSVDRVNTEAFF
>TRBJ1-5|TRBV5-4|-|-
TGTGCCAGCAGCCGCGGAGGTGGCAATCAGCCCCAGCATTTT
CASSRGGGNQPQHF
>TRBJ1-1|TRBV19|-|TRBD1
TGTGCCAGTAGCAACCAGGGGGCTAACACTGAAGCTTTCTTT
CASSNQGANTEAFF
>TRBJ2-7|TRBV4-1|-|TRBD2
TGCGCCAGCAGCCAGGGAGGGACGGGGGAGTACTACGAGCAGTACTTC
CASSQGGTGEYYEQYF
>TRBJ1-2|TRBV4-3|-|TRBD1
TGCGCCAGCAGCCCCCCGGGACAGGGATATGGCTACACCTTC
CASSPPGQGYGYTF
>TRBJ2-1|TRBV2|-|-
TGTGCCAGCAGTGAGAGGCGGAGAGCATACAATGAGCAGTTCTTC
CASSERRRAYNEQFF
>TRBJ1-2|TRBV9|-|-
TGTGCCAGCAGCCCCGGGGACTGGGCCTATGGCTACACCTTC
CASSPGDWAYGYTF
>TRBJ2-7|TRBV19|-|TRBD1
TGTGCCAGTAGTATAGTCAGGGGGCGCGAGCAGTACTTC
CASSIVRGREQYF
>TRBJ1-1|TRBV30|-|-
TGTGCCTGGAGTGCCCAGGTCGAGAACACTGAAGCTTTCTTT
CAWSAQVENTEAFF
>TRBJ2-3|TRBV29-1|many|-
TGCAGCGTTGAAGGGTCGACTAGAGCCGGCACAGATACGCAGTATTTT
CSVEGSTRAGTDTQYF
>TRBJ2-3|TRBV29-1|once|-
TGCAGCGTTGGGGCCGGGGTTAGCACAGATACGCAGTATTTT
CSVGAGVSTDTQYF
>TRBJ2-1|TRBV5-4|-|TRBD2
TGTGCCAGCAGACTAGCGGGAGGGGATGAGCAGTTCTTC
CASRLAGGDEQFF
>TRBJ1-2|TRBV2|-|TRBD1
TGTGCCAGCAGATTACAGGGGGCGGGTGGAGGCTACACCTTC
CASRLQGAGGGYTF
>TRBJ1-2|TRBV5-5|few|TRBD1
TGTGCCAGCAGCTTGGTCGGCAGGGGGGATTACTATGGCTACACCTTC
CASSLVGRGDYYGYTF